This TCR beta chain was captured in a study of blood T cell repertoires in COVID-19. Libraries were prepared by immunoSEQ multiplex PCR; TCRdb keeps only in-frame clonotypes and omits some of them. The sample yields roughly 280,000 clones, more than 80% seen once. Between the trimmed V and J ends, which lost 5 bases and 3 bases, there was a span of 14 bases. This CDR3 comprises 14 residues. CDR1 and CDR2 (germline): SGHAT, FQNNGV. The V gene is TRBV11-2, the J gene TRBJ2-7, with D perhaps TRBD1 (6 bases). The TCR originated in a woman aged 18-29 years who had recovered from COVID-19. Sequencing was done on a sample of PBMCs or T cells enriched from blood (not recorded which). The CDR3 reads CASSPGWGRYEQYF. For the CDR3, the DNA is TGTGCCAGCAGCCCAGGGTGGGGGCGCTACGAGCAGTACTTC.